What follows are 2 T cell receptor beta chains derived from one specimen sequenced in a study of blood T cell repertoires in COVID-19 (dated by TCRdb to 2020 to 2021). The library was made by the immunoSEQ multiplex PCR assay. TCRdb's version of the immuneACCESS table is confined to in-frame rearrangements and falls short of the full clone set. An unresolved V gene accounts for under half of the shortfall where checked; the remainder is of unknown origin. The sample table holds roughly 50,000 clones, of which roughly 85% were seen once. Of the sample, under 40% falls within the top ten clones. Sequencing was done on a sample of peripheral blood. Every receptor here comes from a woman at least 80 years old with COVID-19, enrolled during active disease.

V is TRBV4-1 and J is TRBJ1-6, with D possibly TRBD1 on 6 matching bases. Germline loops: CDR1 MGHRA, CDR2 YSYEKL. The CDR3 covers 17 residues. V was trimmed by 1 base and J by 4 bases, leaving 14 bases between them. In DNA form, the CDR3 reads TGCGCCAGCAGCCAAGGAGGGGGGGGCCCGTATAATTCACCCCTCCACTTT. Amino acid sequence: CASSQGGGGPYNSPLHF.

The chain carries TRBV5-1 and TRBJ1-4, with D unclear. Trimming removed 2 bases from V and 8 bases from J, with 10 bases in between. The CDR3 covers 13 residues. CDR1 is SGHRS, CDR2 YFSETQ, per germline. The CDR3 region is CASSFTPQEKLFF. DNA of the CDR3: TGCGCCAGCAGCTTTACCCCCCAGGAAAAACTGTTTTTT.